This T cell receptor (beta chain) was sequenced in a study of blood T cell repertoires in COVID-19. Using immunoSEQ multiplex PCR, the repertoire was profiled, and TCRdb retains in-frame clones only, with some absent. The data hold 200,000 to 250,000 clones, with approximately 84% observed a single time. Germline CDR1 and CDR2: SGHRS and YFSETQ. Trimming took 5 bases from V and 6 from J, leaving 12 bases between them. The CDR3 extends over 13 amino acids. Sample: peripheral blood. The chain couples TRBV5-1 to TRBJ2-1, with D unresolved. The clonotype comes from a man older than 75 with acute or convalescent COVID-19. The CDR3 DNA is TGCGCCAGCAGTAGGTCTAGTCGCAATGAGCAGTTCTTC. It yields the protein CASSRSSRNEQFF.